A single T cell receptor (beta chain) is shown here with its context. Its antigen is still unknown. The data were obtained in a study of cytomegalovirus exposure and HLA in healthy donors. Points from the study as a whole: A previous analysis found most TCR beta V segments productive roughly 90% or roughly 30% of the time. In a later analysis, an Asian-associated ancestry cluster reportedly showed fewer N-insertions than the roughly 650-donor mean.

It was with 60 Vbeta and 13 Jbeta primers that the PCR ran. Libraries were prepared by immunoSEQ multiplex PCR; TCRdb keeps only in-frame clonotypes and omits some of them. This repertoire shows 98,000 or so clones, about three quarters found once; its top ten account for approximately 8.4%. This CDR3 has 15 residues. Germline V gene data show CDR1 as SGHRS and CDR2 as YFSETQ. V was shortened by 1 base and J by 4 bases, with 11 bases between the two germline ends. The sequence came from a human donor in good health. Material: PBMCs. The genes are TRBV5-1 and TRBJ2-2, with a weak D call TRBD2 (6 bases). CDR3 loop: CASSLSVGSTGELFF. The DNA of the CDR3 is TGCGCCAGCAGCTTGTCAGTCGGGAGCACCGGGGAGCTGTTTTTT.